These T cell receptor beta chains were read from a single sample in a study of T cells in Graves' hyperthyroidism and ophthalmopathy. Each CDR3 protein gets one entry after TCRdb re-called the multiplex PCR reads with MiXCR. Among 550,000 to 800,000 distinct CDR3 sequences listed, about a sixth were seen once. Sequenced material: blood. All receptors come from a man aged 18-30 years with Graves' hyperthyroidism. Both conserved end residues are part of each CDR3. D genes are given only for firm matches. Clone size is shown for a subset of rows, as once, few, many or a class of expanded clone.

V gene,J gene,clone size,D gene,CDR3 protein,CDR3 DNA
TRBV5-6,TRBJ1-1,-,-,CASSLWGFGEAFF,TGTGCCAGCAGCTTATGGGGGTTTGGTGAAGCTTTCTTT
TRBV2,TRBJ2-3,many,TRBD2,CASSGGGNTQYF,TGTGCCAGCAGTGGGGGGGGAAATACGCAGTATTTT
TRBV5-1,TRBJ1-1,-,-,CASSNGASGTEAFF,TGCGCCAGCAGCAACGGGGCCTCGGGCACTGAAGCTTTCTTT
TRBV2,TRBJ2-1,many,-,CASIGEPGHGTNEQFF,TGTGCCAGCATCGGAGAGCCGGGACACGGGACCAATGAGCAGTTCTTC
TRBV6-6,TRBJ2-5,many,-,CASSYHRQETQYF,TGTGCCAGCAGTTACCACAGGCAAGAGACCCAGTACTTC
TRBV6-1,TRBJ2-7,-,TRBD1,CASSLQGVGSYEQYF,TGTGCCAGCAGCCTACAGGGGGTCGGGTCCTACGAGCAGTACTTC
TRBV6-5,TRBJ1-1,few,-,CASSYSRQYLAFF,TGTGCCAGCAGTTACTCGAGACAGTATCTAGCTTTCTTT
TRBV12-3/TRBV12-4,TRBJ1-5,many,-,CASSLVQSNQPQHF,TGTGCCAGCAGTTTAGTACAGAGCAATCAGCCCCAGCATTTT
TRBV29-1,TRBJ1-2,few,-,CSAVPGSGGDGYTF,TGCAGCGCAGTCCCAGGGAGCGGAGGGGATGGCTACACCTTC
TRBV12-3/TRBV12-4,TRBJ1-4,many,-,CASRREGTNEKLFF,TGTGCCAGCCGACGAGAGGGGACTAATGAAAAACTGTTTTTT
TRBV28,TRBJ2-1,many,TRBD1,CASSLWTGYNEQFF,TGTGCCAGCAGTCTATGGACAGGATACAATGAGCAGTTCTTC
TRBV20-1,TRBJ2-1,-,-,CSAGGLAGGTEQFF,TGCAGTGCTGGAGGACTAGCAGGGGGGACGGAGCAGTTCTTC
TRBV20-1,TRBJ2-7,many,TRBD2,CSASPVAGGLHEQYF,TGCAGTGCTAGCCCTGTAGCGGGAGGGCTCCACGAGCAGTACTTC
TRBV20-1,TRBJ2-3,few,-,CSARALLVSTDTQYF,TGCAGTGCTCGGGCATTATTAGTCAGCACAGATACGCAGTATTTT
TRBV5-6,TRBJ2-7,few,-,CASSATGGNYEQYF,TGTGCCAGCAGCGCTACCGGGGGCAACTACGAGCAGTACTTC
TRBV4-2,TRBJ2-5,few,TRBD2,CASSQPLARQETQYF,TGTGCCAGCAGCCAACCACTAGCGAGGCAAGAGACCCAGTACTTC
TRBV24-1,TRBJ2-1,many,TRBD2,CATSWDSGSDNEQFF,TGTGCCACCAGTTGGGATAGCGGGAGCGACAATGAGCAGTTCTTC
TRBV9,TRBJ2-1,once,-,CASSPQVRREQFF,TGTGCCAGCAGCCCCCAGGTGCGGCGTGAGCAGTTCTTC
TRBV12-3/TRBV12-4,TRBJ1-1,few,TRBD1,CASSGQGPARSVAFF,TGTGCCAGCAGTGGACAGGGGCCCGCGAGATCAGTAGCTTTCTTT
TRBV20-1,TRBJ1-2,many,-,CSARQNRDTYGYTF,TGCAGTGCTAGACAAAACCGGGACACCTATGGCTACACCTTC
TRBV24-1,TRBJ2-1,-,TRBD1,CATSDLHRGRYEQFF,TGTGCCACCAGTGATTTGCACAGGGGGCGGTATGAGCAGTTCTTC
TRBV11-2,TRBJ2-5,many,-,CASIGVGETQYF,TGTGCCAGCATCGGGGTCGGGGAGACCCAGTACTTC
TRBV10-2,TRBJ2-3,-,-,CASSSDFYTQYF,TGCGCCAGCAGTTCCGACTTTTATACGCAGTATTTT
TRBV10-3,TRBJ2-5,few,-,CAIRDELVRETQYF,TGTGCCATCAGGGACGAACTAGTTAGGGAGACCCAGTACTTC
TRBV27,TRBJ2-1,many,-,CATSVRRSSYNEQFF,TGTGCCACCTCCGTACGGCGTAGCTCCTACAATGAGCAGTTCTTC
TRBV29-1,TRBJ2-1,many,-,CSAGGGHRGNEQFF,TGCAGCGCCGGGGGTGGACACCGGGGCAATGAGCAGTTCTTC